This TCR beta chain is from a study of control samples from healthy donors and cancer patients. The method was immunoSEQ multiplex PCR; TCRdb's version includes in-frame clones alone and lacks a portion of them. The sample consists of about 50,000 clones, over 85% of them appearing once. Losses at the gene ends were 4 bases for V and 7 bases for J; bases not matched to a gene: 2. Per the germline V gene, CDR1 is SNHLY and CDR2 is FYNNEI. The CDR3 totals 12 residues. This rearrangement joins TRBV2 to TRBJ2-7, with 9 nucleotides matching TRBD1. The sequence derives from a woman between 45 and 65 years old with head and neck cancer. Sequenced input: PBMCs. The CDR3, as DNA: TGTGCCAGCAGTGCGGACAGGGGTGAGCAGTACTTC. Its protein product is CASSADRGEQYF.